Sequencing of this T cell receptor (beta chain) was carried out in a study of blood T cell repertoires in COVID-19. Germline CDR1 is MRHNA and CDR2 is SNTAGT. CDR3 length: 13 amino acids. Trimming removed 3 bases at V and 2 bases at J, with 7 bases between. A remark on this clone: Other DNA sequences in the sample encode the same CDR3.

Libraries were prepared by immunoSEQ multiplex PCR; TCRdb keeps only in-frame clonotypes and omits some of them. Among around 300,000 clones listed, around 90% were seen once. Sequenced material: peripheral blood. This TCR was recovered from a woman aged 40 to 50 with acute or convalescent COVID-19. The J gene is TRBJ1-1, the V gene TRBV6-4; no clear D gene. This chain's CDR3 is CASSERENTEAFF. CDR3 in DNA: TGTGCCAGCAGTGAGCGAGAAAACACTGAAGCTTTCTTT.